One and the same sample provided the 28 T cell receptor beta chains below, sequenced in a study of neurological immune-mediated disorders. TCRdb reprocessed the 5' RACE reads with MiXCR, giving one entry per CDR3 protein. The repertoire holds some 50,000 distinct CDR3 sequences, with about 12% as singletons. Described time point: longitudinal time-point 2. The sample consisted of PBMCs. These receptors all stem from a male donor with HTLV-1-associated myelopathy (HAM/TSP).

This clonotype was seen ten or more times. The V gene is TRBV10-3, the J gene TRBJ1-1; D is ambiguous. Between the trimmed V and J ends, which lost 2 bases and 1 base, there was a span of 8 bases. The CDR3 runs to 14 residues. Per the germline V gene, CDR1 is ENHRY and CDR2 is SYGVKD. The CDR3 region has the DNA TGTGCCATCAGTGAGCCTCCAGGGAACACTGAAGCTTTCTTT. This translates into CAISEPPGNTEAFF.

This clonotype was seen at least ten times. The J gene is TRBJ1-2, the V gene TRBV20-1; TRBD1 is a possible D gene (5 bases). V dropped 2 bases and J dropped 0 bases, with 7 bases sitting between them. This CDR3 spans 13 amino acids. Per germline, CDR1 DFQATT and CDR2 SNEGSKA (reference sequence). In nucleotides, the CDR3 is TGCAGTGCTAGAAAGACAGCTAACTATGGCTACACCTTC. Translated: CSARKTANYGYTF.

This clonotype was counted ten times or more. The chain combines TRBV20-1 with TRBJ2-5, with 7 bases fitting TRBD2. The germline V gene has CDR1 DFQATT and CDR2 SNEGSKA (reference sequence). V shed 1 base, J shed 5 bases, and the junction held 7 bases outside the gene matches. The length of the CDR3 is 14 residues. The CDR3 loop reads CSARGPGGGETQYF. The CDR3 DNA sequence: TGCAGTGCTAGAGGGCCGGGGGGAGGGGAGACCCAGTACTTC.

The J gene is TRBJ2-2, the V gene TRBV5-5; a possible D gene is TRBD2 (6 bases). The CDR3 sequence is 14 residues long. Germline CDR1 SGHKS, CDR2 YYEKEE (reference sequence). V lost 0 bases and J 5 bases, leaving 8 bases between the germline ends. Written as DNA, the CDR3 is TGTGCCAGCAGCTTGGGGGACTTTACCGGGGAGCTGTTTTTT. It yields the protein CASSLGDFTGELFF.

This clonotype was found many times. In DNA, the CDR3 is TGCGCCAGCAGCTTGGTGCAGGGCCCCAATGAGCAGTTCTTC. The encoded protein is CASSLVQGPNEQFF. V and J are TRBV5-1 and TRBJ2-1, with D possibly being TRBD1 (5 bases). The CDR3 totals 14 residues. V dropped 0 bases and J dropped 6 bases, with 10 bases sitting between them. CDR1 and CDR2 (germline): SGHRS, YFSETQ.

In this sample, this clonotype turned up many times. The rearrangement links TRBV20-1 to TRBJ2-7; weak D call: TRBD1 (6 bases). Germline-derived CDR1 and CDR2 are DFQATT and SNEGSKA (reference sequence). The CDR3 has 13 residues. Deletions cut 7 bases from V and 2 bases from J, with 15 bases between. The CDR3 DNA reads TGCAGTGGGTCGACAGGCCCCCCCTACGAGCAGTACTTC. Translated, it gives CSGSTGPPYEQYF.

This clonotype appeared many times. This sequence joins TRBV20-1 and TRBJ2-3; 12 positions match TRBD2. Trimming took 4 bases from V and 8 from J; bases not matched to a gene: 13. This CDR3 spans 16 amino acids. CDR1 and CDR2 (germline): DFQATT, SNEGSKA (reference sequence). The CDR3 protein is CSATSRSSGGVGTQYF. The CDR3, as DNA: TGCAGTGCTACTTCAAGGTCTAGCGGGGGGGTGGGTACGCAGTATTTT.

This clonotype was observed many times. The chain couples TRBV2 to TRBJ2-7; maybe TRBD1 (6 bases). V lost 8 bases, J lost 8 bases, and 19 bases lay in between. Per the germline V gene, CDR1 is SNHLY and CDR2 is FYNNEI. This CDR3 has 13 residues. This chain's CDR3 is CASGRDTHQKQYF. The CDR3, as DNA: TGTGCCAGCGGTCGGGACACCCATCAGAAGCAGTACTTC. The whole variable domain, filled in from reference TRBV2 and TRBJ2-7, reads EPEVTQTPSHQVTQMGQEVILRCVPISNHLYFYWYRQILGQKVEFLVSFYNNEISEKSEIFDDQFSVERPDGSNFTLKIRSTKLEDSAMYFCASGRDTHQKQYFGPGTRLTVT.

This clonotype was counted ten times or more. The V gene is TRBV5-1, the J gene TRBJ2-7; 8 bases line up with TRBD1. V gave up 4 bases and J gave up 6 bases; unmatched junction bases: 6. Germline CDR1 SGHRS, CDR2 YFSETQ. There are 13 residues in the CDR3. Written as DNA, the CDR3 is TGCGCCAGCAGCATACAAGACAGGGGCGAGCAGTACTTC. This sequence encodes CASSIQDRGEQYF.

This clonotype was counted ten times or more. The chain uses TRBV20-1 and TRBJ1-1; the D gene is possibly TRBD1 (6 bases). Per germline, CDR1 DFQATT and CDR2 SNEGSKA (reference sequence). The CDR3 contains 12 residues. Trimming pared 8 bases from V and 0 bases from J, leaving 10 bases between. The CDR3 region is CSTGQMNTEAFF. CDR3 sequence (DNA): TGCAGTACCGGACAGATGAACACTGAAGCTTTCTTT.

This clonotype occurred many times. The chain joins TRBV5-1 to TRBJ1-1; TRBD1 might be the D (5 bases). Trimming removed 1 base from V and 6 bases from J, with 13 bases in between. The germline V gene has CDR1 SGHRS and CDR2 YFSETQ. This CDR3 contains 14 residues. Here the CDR3 DNA reads TGCGCCAGCAGCTTGAATCCGGGGGGGTCTGAAGCTTTCTTT. Its protein is CASSLNPGGSEAFF.

This clonotype was counted at least ten times. The rearrangement links TRBV5-1 to TRBJ2-3; maybe TRBD1 (6 bases). The CDR3 totals 15 residues. The germline V gene encodes CDR1 SGHRS and CDR2 YFSETQ. The V end was cut by 1 base, the J end by 0 bases, with 9 bases between. CDR3 protein: CASSLTGRSTDTQYF. Here the CDR3 DNA reads TGCGCCAGCAGCTTGACAGGGCGTAGCACAGATACGCAGTATTTT.

This clonotype was recorded once. This chain links TRBV5-1 with TRBJ2-7; tentative D call: TRBD1 (5 bases). The CDR3 length is 15 residues. V lost 4 bases, J lost 2 bases, and 16 bases lay in between. CDR1 is SGHRS, CDR2 YFSETQ, per germline. CDR3 loop: CASSRDPGNPYEQYF. In DNA form, the CDR3 reads TGCGCCAGCAGCCGAGACCCAGGGAACCCCTACGAGCAGTACTTC.

This clonotype was detected many times. The chain has TRBV10-2 and TRBJ2-2, with 12 bases matching TRBD1. The V and J ends lost 6 bases and 7 bases, in that order; junction bases with no gene match: 9. The V gene's germline CDR1 is WSHSY and CDR2 SAAADI. The CDR3 is 16 amino acids. DNA for the CDR3: TGCGCCAGCAGGCCTACCGGGACAGGGGGCGGCGGGGAGCTGTTTTTT. Amino acid sequence: CASRPTGTGGGGELFF.

This chain uses TRBV30 with TRBJ2-4, with D perhaps matching TRBD1 or TRBD2 (5 bases each). This CDR3 comprises 21 residues. Germline CDR1 is GTSNPN and CDR2 is SVGIG (reference sequence). Trimming cost V 0 bases and J 7 bases, with 34 bases left between them. DNA of the CDR3: TGTGCCTGGAGTGTATTTCGGGGAACTTCCGGGGTCGGAGTTTGGGGGAACATTCAGTACTTC. It is translated as CAWSVFRGTSGVGVWGNIQYF. Full variable domain (rest looked up from reference TRBV30 and TRBJ2-4): SQTIHQWPATLVQPVGSPLSLECTVEGTSNPNLYWYRQAAGRGLQLLFYSVGIGQISSEVPQNLSASRPQDRQFILSSKKLLLSDSGFYLCAWSVFRGTSGVGVWGNIQYFGAGTRLSVL.

This clonotype was observed at least ten times. This chain uses TRBV29-1 with TRBJ2-2, with D possibly matching TRBD1 (6 bases). Trimming removed 4 bases at V and 4 bases at J, with 13 bases between. CDR1 is SQVTM and CDR2 is ANQGSEA in the germline V gene. The CDR3 is made up of 14 amino acids. In DNA, the CDR3 is TGCAGCGTTGTACGGGCAGGGGCCACCGGGGAGCTGTTTTTT. Translating gives CSVVRAGATGELFF.

This clonotype was counted many times. Written as DNA, the CDR3 is TGCAGTGCTAGAGATTTCGGGGGGGCTTACGAGCAGTACTTC. Residues: CSARDFGGAYEQYF. The chain links TRBV20-1 to TRBJ2-7; TRBD2 matches 8 bases. The germline V gene has CDR1 DFQATT and CDR2 SNEGSKA (reference sequence). The CDR3 loop spans 14 amino acids. V lost 0 bases to trimming and J lost 4 bases; unmatched junction nucleotides: 5.

On this clonotype: A read error may be the cause here, since a much bigger clone is one base away. The chain carries TRBV20-1 and TRBJ1-4; 8 bases align to TRBD1. Looked up from germline, CDR1 is DFQATT and CDR2 is SNEGSKA (reference sequence). V trimming: 6 bases; J trimming: 6 bases; junction bases outside the gene matches: 9. The CDR3 is 14 residues long. The CDR3 sequence: CSASQGVLDEKLFF. The CDR3, as DNA: TGCAGTGCATCACAGGGGGTCCTTGATGAAAAACTGTTTTTT.

The gene calls are TRBV7-3 and TRBJ2-3; tentatively, D is TRBD1 or TRBD2 (5 bases each). This CDR3 region has 16 residues. V was trimmed by 2 bases and J by 1 base, leaving 13 bases between them. Looked up from germline, CDR1 is SGHTA and CDR2 is FQGTGA. The CDR3 nucleotides read TGTGCCAGCAGCTTAGTGTCCGGGGCGGGCACAGATACGCAGTATTTT. This sequence encodes CASSLVSGAGTDTQYF. The full variable domain, in which reference TRBV7-3 and TRBJ2-3 provide the parts outside the CDR3, is GAGVSQTPSNKVTEKGKYVELRCDPISGHTALYWYRQSLGQGPEFLIYFQGTGAADDSGLPNDRFFAVRPEGSVSTLKIQRTERGDSAVYLCASSLVSGAGTDTQYFGPGTRLTVL.

This clonotype was observed at least ten times. The V gene is TRBV7-3, the J gene TRBJ2-3; tentative D call: TRBD2 (5 bases). Trimming shortened V by 1 base and J by 1 base, and 9 bases separated the two germline ends. This CDR3 contains 15 residues. Germline loops: CDR1 SGHTA, CDR2 FQGTGA. CDR3 sequence reads: CASSLMAGGTDTQYF. Here the CDR3 DNA reads TGTGCCAGCAGCTTAATGGCCGGGGGCACAGATACGCAGTATTTT.

This clonotype has ten or more counts. The chain is built from TRBV10-2 and TRBJ1-5; D is uncertain. Trimming took 3 bases from V and 0 from J, leaving 9 bases between them. This CDR3 contains 15 residues. Germline lookup yields CDR1 WSHSY and CDR2 SAAADI. CDR3 in DNA: TGCGCCAGCAGTGAATTGGGTGGTAGCAATCAGCCCCAGCATTTT. This sequence encodes CASSELGGSNQPQHF.

This clonotype was detected many times. This chain uses TRBV5-1 with TRBJ2-1; weak D call: TRBD1 (6 bases). V was clipped by 0 bases and J by 8 bases, with 15 bases between them. This CDR3 comprises 15 residues. Germline-derived CDR1 and CDR2 are SGHRS and YFSETQ. The DNA for the CDR3 is TGCGCCAGCAGCTTGGAAAGGACAGTTAGAGATGAGCAGTTCTTC. It codes for CASSLERTVRDEQFF.

This clonotype was seen at least ten times. The rearrangement links TRBV7-2 to TRBJ2-3; unclear D gene. The V end was cut by 1 base, the J end by 5 bases, with 13 bases between. The CDR3 contains 15 residues. Germline V gene lookup returns CDR1 SGHTA and CDR2 FQGNSA. The CDR3 DNA is TGTGCCAGCAGCTTAGAGAACACCGTGTTAGATACGCAGTATTTT. It translates to CASSLENTVLDTQYF. Full variable domain (outside the CDR3, taken from reference TRBV7-2 and TRBJ2-3): GAGVSQSPSNKVTEKGKDVELRCDPISGHTALYWYRQSLGQGLEFLIYFQGNSAPDKSGLPSDRFSAERTGGSVSTLTIQRTQQEDSAVYLCASSLENTVLDTQYFGPGTRLTVL.

In this sample, this clonotype turned up many times. The chain couples TRBV10-2 to TRBJ2-3; TRBD2 matches at 10 bases. This CDR3 contains 21 residues. The ends lost 4 bases at V and 4 bases at J; junction bases unmatched: 23. The germline CDR1 and CDR2 sequences are WSHSY and SAAADI. CDR3 in amino acids: CASSAPIKESGGATRPDTQYF. In DNA form, the CDR3 reads TGCGCCAGCAGTGCCCCAATCAAGGAGAGCGGGGGGGCAACACGGCCAGATACGCAGTATTTT.

This clonotype came up once. An end of the junction does not agree with germline; a read error may underlie this. J is TRBJ1-1 and V is TRBV5-1, with 7 bases matching TRBD1. Germline V CDR1 and CDR2: SGHRS, YFSETQ. The CDR3 runs to 15 residues. For the CDR3, the DNA is TGCGCCAGCAGCATTGAGGGGGCTCCAGGAACTGGAGCTTTCTTT. Translating it yields CASSIEGAPGTGAFF.

This clonotype was counted ten times or more. The chain carries TRBV6-5 and TRBJ1-2; D unclear. Per the germline V gene, CDR1 is MNHEY and CDR2 is SVGAGI. Deletions cut 0 bases from V and 3 bases from J, with 11 bases between. The CDR3 consists of 15 residues. CDR3: CASSYSILLDYGYTF. CDR3 DNA: TGTGCCAGCAGTTACTCGATACTTCTGGACTATGGCTACACCTTC.

This clonotype was observed many times. The genes are TRBV15 and TRBJ2-7; D is uncertain. CDR3 length: 12 residues. Germline CDR1 LNHNV, CDR2 YYDKDF (reference sequence). The V end lost 3 bases, the J end lost 3 bases, and 6 bases lay between the germline ends. CDR3 nucleotides: TGTGCCACCAGCAGGGAAGGCTACGAGCAGTACTTC. Translation gives CATSREGYEQYF.

There are many counts of this clonotype. This rearrangement joins TRBV11-2 to TRBJ2-7; D is ambiguous. V lost 6 bases and J lost 3, with 15 bases in between. This CDR3 spans 14 amino acids. From germline, CDR1 is SGHAT and CDR2 FQNNGV. The CDR3, as DNA: TGTGCCAGCAGGTTCTTAGGGAATTTCTACGAGCAGTACTTC. Translating gives CASRFLGNFYEQYF.